Sequencing of this T cell receptor (beta chain) was carried out in a study of OX40 agonist ivuxolimab in advanced cancers. Overall study context: At 82.7% male, the cohort had a mean age of approximately 64 years, ranging from roughly 20 to 79.

As to this clone: Antigen unknown. Other nucleotide sequences from this sample produce the same CDR3.

V lost 2 bases to trimming and J lost 0 bases, with 11 bases between them. Germline loops: CDR1 MNHNS, CDR2 SASEGT. The CDR3 extends over 16 amino acids. Broader study findings: The expanded peripheral T cells' antigen specificity was not determined. Certain nonresponders additionally had low normalized T-cell clonal expansion. At 0.1 to 3.0 mg/kg and by week 6, CD4+ and CD8+ T cells in the blood had expanded clonally.

The repertoire was sequenced with immunoSEQ multiplex PCR; TCRdb's copy has only in-frame clones and lacks some. This sample has around 50,000 clones; around 91% occur once, and the top ten carry about a tenth. This TCR came from an adult with an advanced solid tumor such as melanoma, head and neck, liver or kidney cancer. The chain employs TRBV6-1 and TRBJ1-3; D gene ambiguous. Here the sequenced sample was CD4+ or CD8+ T cells sorted from blood, taken in a trial of the OX40 agonist ivuxolimab. CDR3 DNA sequence: TGTGCCAGCAGTGAAAGGCAGCCGAGCTCTGGAAACACCATATATTTT. It is translated as CASSERQPSSGNTIYF.